This is a list of T cell receptor beta chains from one sample in a study of PD-1 blockade in classical Hodgkin lymphoma. Clones were read by immunoSEQ multiplex PCR, and TCRdb kept only the in-frame ones, dropping some. This table has over 15,000 clones, about four fifths appearing once. The starting material was peripheral blood mononuclear cells (PBMCs), obtained before the second cycle of nivolumab. The receptors here all came from a human donor with classical Hodgkin lymphoma. Both conserved end residues are part of each CDR3.

CDR3: CASSYSGLSEQYF
V: TRBV6-6
J: TRBJ2-7

CDR3: CASSPGTFLGYTF
V: TRBV18
J: TRBJ1-2

CDR3: CASSLGQITGELFF
V: TRBV5-6
J: TRBJ2-2

CDR3: CASGGQVQETQYF
V: TRBV2
J: TRBJ2-5

CDR3: CASSLEFVGLGTGELFF
V: TRBV7-2
J: TRBJ2-2

CDR3: CASSLVGPAGSYEQYF
V: TRBV11-3
J: TRBJ2-7

CDR3: CASSFQGNTIYF
V: TRBV7-2
J: TRBJ1-3

CDR3: CASSVGPGTETQYF
V: TRBV6-4
J: TRBJ2-5

CDR3: CASRVLAGGADTQYF
V: TRBV6-1
J: TRBJ2-3

CDR3: CHLGSGAREVNTEAFF
V: TRBV2
J: TRBJ1-1

CDR3: CARADRTSYNEQFF
V: TRBV28
J: TRBJ2-1

CDR3: CASSLGRYNSPLHF
V: TRBV28
J: TRBJ1-6

CDR3: CASSYTSGVSYEQYF
V: TRBV6-6
J: TRBJ2-7

CDR3: CASSLSTAGSYEQYF
V: TRBV7-3
J: TRBJ2-7

CDR3: CASNPQGTGTDTQYF
V: TRBV7-2
J: TRBJ2-3

CDR3: CASSLLTSGGAFSTDTQYF
V: TRBV5-1
J: TRBJ2-3

CDR3: CATKNTEAFF
V: TRBV15
J: TRBJ1-1

CDR3: CAIRADARTPGAYEQYF
V: TRBV10-3
J: TRBJ2-7

CDR3: CVRTYSGILQNEKLFF
V: TRBV7-5
J: TRBJ1-4

CDR3: CASRQEPYSNQPQHF
V: TRBV7-8
J: TRBJ1-5

CDR3: CASTPVSSYNSPLHF
V: TRBV19
J: TRBJ1-6

CDR3: CASSLTHGAGTSYEQYF
V: TRBV28
J: TRBJ2-7

CDR3: CASSSRASYEQYF
V: TRBV6-1
J: TRBJ2-7